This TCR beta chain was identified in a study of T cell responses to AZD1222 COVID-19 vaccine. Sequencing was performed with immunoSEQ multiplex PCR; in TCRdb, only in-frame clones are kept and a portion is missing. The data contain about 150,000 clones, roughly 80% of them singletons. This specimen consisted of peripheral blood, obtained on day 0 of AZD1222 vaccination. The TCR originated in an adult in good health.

CDR3 DNA sequence: TGTGCCAGCAGCTTACAATCCGGTCTCACTGTTTCACCCCTCCACTTT. This translates into CASSLQSGLTVSPLHF. The V gene is TRBV11-2, the J gene TRBJ1-6; D is uncertain. Germline V CDR1 and CDR2: SGHAT, FQNNGV. The CDR3 length is 16 residues. Trimming removed 2 bases from V and 9 bases from J, with 17 bases in between.